This T cell receptor beta chain was sequenced in a study of shared clonotypes between healthy human individuals. The CDR3 is 15 amino acids. Trimming stripped 4 bases from V and 7 bases from J, with 17 bases between. The germline V gene encodes CDR1 MNHNS and CDR2 SASEGT. The table came from immunoSEQ multiplex PCR; TCRdb's copy has only in-frame clones and leaves some out. This table has approximately 100,000 clones, more than 65% appearing once. As concerns this clone: This likely came from a read error, as a far larger clone is one base away.

Sequenced sample: memory CD8+ T cells sorted from blood. Subset indicated: CD45RO+ cells pooled with CCR7-negative TemRA cells. The V gene is TRBV6-1, the J gene TRBJ2-1; no firm D call. The sequence was obtained from a woman in her 30s in good health. CDR3 DNA sequence: TGTGCCAGCAGTGTATTCGACACCTTCGGAAATGAGCAGTTCTTC. Translated, it gives CASSVFDTFGNEQFF.